These 14 T cell receptor beta chains were sequenced from one sample in a study of T cell clonality in common variable immunodeficiency. This table comes from immunoSEQ multiplex PCR, and its TCRdb copy is limited to in-frame clones, with some not included. The sample contains some 38,000 clones, none occurring once; around 0.87% lies in the top ten. The sequenced material came from peripheral blood mononuclear cells. These receptors were obtained from a person between 18 and 75 years old in good health.

This clone was picked up many times. The read gets to within 3 residues of the CDR3 end, and the germline J gene fills in the rest. The genes are TRBV6-4 and TRBJ1-2, with TRBD1 identical over 7 bases. J lost 1 base, V lost 8 bases, and 13 bases had no gene match. Germline values: CDR1 MRHNA, CDR2 SNTAGT. The CDR3 has 16 residues. CDR3 bases read: TGTGCCAGCCCCCCCGGCGGGACAGTATATAACTATGGC. This encodes CASPPGGTVYNYG. The complete CDR3 protein is CASPPGGTVYNYGYTF.

This clone was recorded at least ten times. CDR3 bases read: TGTGCCAGTAGTATGGGGACAGCGAATGAG. Translated, it gives CASSMGTANE. The complete CDR3 protein is CASSMGTANEQFF. The V call is TRBV19, the J call TRBJ2-1; 7 bases align to TRBD1. The read terminates 3 residues ahead of where the CDR3 ends, so the germline J gene completes it. This CDR3 comprises 13 residues. The trim removed 3 bases at V and 7 bases at J, leaving 3 bases unmatched. Germline-derived CDR1 and CDR2 are LNHDA and SQIVND (reference sequence).

This clone appeared many times. The read stops 3 residues short of the end of the CDR3; the missing end is completed from the germline J gene. V usage is TRBV20-1 and J usage is TRBJ2-3; 13 nucleotides line up with TRBD2. CDR3 length: 17 residues. Germline V gene lookup returns CDR1 DFQATT and CDR2 SNEGSKA (reference sequence). V shed 6 bases and J 3 bases; nucleotides not matched to a gene: 12. Incomplete CDR3 DNA: TGCAGTGCAACCCGGAGGACTAGCGGGGGTTATACAGATACG. Translating gives CSATRRTSGGYTDT. The whole CDR3 reads CSATRRTSGGYTDTQYF.

Ten or more counts support this clone. The germline gene is not matched at one end of the junction; a read error may be the cause. Coverage ceases 3 residues before the CDR3 finishes, and the germline J gene fills in the end. The chain is built from TRBV4-2 and TRBJ2-7; 8 nucleotides agree with TRBD2. The CDR3 covers 15 residues. From germline, CDR1 is LGHNA and CDR2 YNFKEQ. The CDR3 bases that were read are TGCGCCAGCAGCCAAGAGCCCCGGGGGGGCTACGAG. It codes for CASSQEPRGGYE. The whole CDR3 is CASSQEPRGGYEQYF.

This clone was found many times. From the germline J gene comes the end of the CDR3, since the read stops 3 residues before it. V gene TRBV5-1 combines with J gene TRBJ2-1; 11 nucleotides agree with TRBD1. The CDR3 is made up of 16 amino acids. J was trimmed by 6 bases and V by 3 bases; bases with no gene match: 8. Germline CDR1 SGHRS, CDR2 YFSETQ. The CDR3: CASSWALGQGGNEQFF. The CDR3 DNA, read in part, is TGCGCCAGCAGCTGGGCTCTGGGACAGGGGGGCAATGAG.

This clone occurred many times. The CDR3 extends 3 residues past the end of the read, so its final part is completed from the germline J gene. J is TRBJ2-7 and V is TRBV20-1, with 8 bases matching TRBD1. Losses at the gene ends were 2 bases for V and 4 bases for J; bases not matched to a gene: 7. CDR1 and CDR2 from the germline V gene are DFQATT and SNEGSKA (reference sequence). This CDR3 has 14 amino acids. The sequenced part of the CDR3 DNA is TGCAGTGCTAGAACAGGGGGACAGGCGTACGAG. Translated, it gives CSARTGGQAYE. The complete CDR3 sequence is CSARTGGQAYEQYF.

This clone occurred many times. Read sequence stops 3 residues before the CDR3 end, and the germline J gene provides the missing end. The chain joins TRBV29-1 to TRBJ2-2; maybe TRBD1 (5 bases). The V end lost 6 bases, the J end lost 6 bases, and 11 bases lay between the germline ends. The CDR3 sequence is 12 residues long. Germline values: CDR1 SQVTM, CDR2 ANQGSEA. CDR3 sequence: CSVVVGAGELFF. The part of the CDR3 DNA that was read is TGCAGCGTCGTGGTAGGGGCCGGGGAG.

This clone was recorded at least ten times. The CDR3 bases that were read are TGTGCCAGCTCACCGCCAGGGTCGACAGATACG. This sequence encodes CASSPPGSTDT. The full CDR3 sequence reads CASSPPGSTDTQYF. This chain uses TRBV18 with TRBJ2-3; a possible D gene is TRBD1 (5 bases). The read falls 3 residues short of the CDR3 end, and the missing part is taken from the germline J gene. CDR1 and CDR2 from the germline V gene are KGHSH and LQKENI. V lost 3 bases to trimming and J lost 3 bases, with 10 bases between them. The CDR3 consists of 14 residues.

This clone was observed at least ten times. Read coverage stops 3 residues before the CDR3 terminus; the germline J gene supplies the remainder. The J gene is TRBJ2-7, the V gene TRBV5-5, with 9 bases identical to TRBD2. The germline V gene encodes CDR1 SGHKS and CDR2 YYEKEE (reference sequence). The CDR3 contains 15 residues. V lost 2 bases and J lost 2; bases outside the gene matches: 5. Incomplete CDR3 DNA: TGTGCCAGCAGCTTAGGGACTAGCCTCCCCTACGAG. Translating it yields CASSLGTSLPYE. From start to end, the CDR3 is CASSLGTSLPYEQYF.

In its sample, this clone was seen many times. The CDR3 end falls 3 residues outside the read, so it is completed with the germline J gene. The V gene is TRBV19, the J gene TRBJ1-2; 9 bases match TRBD1. This CDR3 contains 16 residues. V gave up 5 bases and J gave up 0 bases; unmatched junction bases: 7. The germline gives CDR1 LNHDA, CDR2 SQIVND (reference sequence). CDR3 region: CASSLRTGATNYGYTF. The DNA read from the CDR3 is TGTGCCAGTAGTCTTCGGACAGGGGCGACTAACTATGGC.

This clone has ten or more counts. From the germline J gene comes the end of the CDR3, since the read stops 3 residues before it. V and J are TRBV20-1 and TRBJ1-5; TRBD1 matches 9 bases. Looked up from germline, CDR1 is DFQATT and CDR2 is SNEGSKA (reference sequence). The CDR3 spans 14 residues. J gave up 1 base and V 5 bases, and 3 bases lay outside the gene matches. Here the CDR3 reads CSARQGVSNQPQHF. The sequenced CDR3 bases are TGCAGTGCTCGACAGGGGGTGAGCAATCAGCCC.

Ten or more counts support this clone. Read sequence stops 3 residues before the CDR3 end, and the germline J gene provides the missing end. The J gene is TRBJ1-5, the V gene TRBV18; 12 bases line up with TRBD1. This CDR3 has 15 residues. J gave up 7 bases and V 5 bases, and 6 bases lay outside the gene matches. CDR1 and CDR2 from the germline V gene are KGHSH and LQKENI. CDR3 in amino acids: CASSGSGQGAQPQHF. The sequenced part of the CDR3 DNA is TGTGCCAGCTCAGGGTCGGGACAGGGGGCCCAGCCC.

The table lists this clone with many counts. Read sequence stops 3 residues before the CDR3 end, and the germline J gene provides the missing end. The chain recombines TRBV7-2 with TRBJ1-1; the D is unclear. With 2 bases removed from V and 1 base from J, the gap between germline ends came to 11 bases. The CDR3 spans 15 residues. CDR1 SGHTA and CDR2 FQGNSA come from the germline V gene. The DNA read from the CDR3 is TGTGCCAGCAGCTTACGGGGAGCTACGAACACTGAA. As protein: CASSLRGATNTE. The whole CDR3 sequence is CASSLRGATNTEAFF. Variable domain in full (rest from reference TRBV7-2 and TRBJ1-1): GAGVSQSPSNKVTEKGKDVELRCDPISGHTALYWYRQSLGQGLEFLIYFQGNSAPDKSGLPSDRFSAERTGGSVSTLTIQRTQQEDSAVYLCASSLRGATNTEAFFGQGTRLTVV.

This clone was recorded many times. The read is 3 residues too short to cover the CDR3 end, so that end is filled in from the germline J gene. This chain uses TRBV7-2 with TRBJ2-3, with D uncertain. Trimming took off 0 bases at V and 2 bases at J, with 6 bases between the two ends. The germline V gene has CDR1 SGHTA and CDR2 FQGNSA. The CDR3 runs 14 residues. CDR3 protein: CASSLASLTDTQYF. The CDR3 DNA, read in part, is TGTGCCAGCAGCTTAGCAAGCCTCACAGATACG.